This T cell receptor beta chain derives from a study of cytomegalovirus exposure and HLA in healthy donors. V shed 5 bases and J 8 bases; nucleotides not matched to a gene: 6. This CDR3 has 14 residues. Germline V lookup: CDR1 SEHNR, CDR2 FQNEAQ (reference sequence). As concerns this clone: What it binds is not known.

Study-level findings and limits: While the bulk of TCR sequences proved rare, some public TCRs turned up in many donors. According to a subsequent analysis, TCR clusters from the first cohort were inclined to appear together in the 120 validation repertoires.

The method was immunoSEQ multiplex PCR; TCRdb's version includes in-frame clones alone and lacks a portion of them. The sample has 150,000 to 200,000 clones, 84% seen once. Sequencing was performed on PBMCs. This TCR was recovered from a man aged 30 to 39 in good health and CMV-seropositive. The chain carries TRBV7-9 and TRBJ1-5; TRBD1 aligns across 10 bases. The CDR3 reads CASSRQGASKPQHF. The CDR3 DNA reads as TGTGCCAGCAGCCGACAGGGGGCTTCTAAGCCCCAGCATTTT.